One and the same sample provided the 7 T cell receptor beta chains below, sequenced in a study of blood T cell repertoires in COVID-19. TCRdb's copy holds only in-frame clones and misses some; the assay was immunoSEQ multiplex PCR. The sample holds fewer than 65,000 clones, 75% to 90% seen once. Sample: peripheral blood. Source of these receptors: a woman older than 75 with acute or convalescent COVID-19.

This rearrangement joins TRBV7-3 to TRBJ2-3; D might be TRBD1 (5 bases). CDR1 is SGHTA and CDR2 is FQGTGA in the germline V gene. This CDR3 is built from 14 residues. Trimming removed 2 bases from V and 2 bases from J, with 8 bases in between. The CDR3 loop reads CASSLARVTDTQYF. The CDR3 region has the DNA TGTGCCAGCAGCTTAGCCAGGGTCACAGATACGCAGTATTTT.

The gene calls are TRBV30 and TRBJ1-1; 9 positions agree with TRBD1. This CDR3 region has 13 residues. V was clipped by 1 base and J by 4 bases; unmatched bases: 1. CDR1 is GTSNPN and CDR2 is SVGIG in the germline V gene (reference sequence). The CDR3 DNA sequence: TGTGCCTGGAGTGACAGGGGGCTCACTGAAGCTTTCTTT. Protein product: CAWSDRGLTEAFF.

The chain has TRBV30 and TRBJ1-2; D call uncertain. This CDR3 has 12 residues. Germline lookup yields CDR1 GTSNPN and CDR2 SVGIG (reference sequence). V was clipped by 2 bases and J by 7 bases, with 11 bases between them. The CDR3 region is CAWSIFTFGYTF. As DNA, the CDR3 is TGTGCCTGGAGTATTTTTACTTTTGGCTACACCTTC.

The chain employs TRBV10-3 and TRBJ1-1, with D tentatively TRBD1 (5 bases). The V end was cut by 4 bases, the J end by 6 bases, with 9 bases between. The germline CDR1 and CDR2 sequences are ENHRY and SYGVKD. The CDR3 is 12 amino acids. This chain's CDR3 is CAISGGVAEAFF. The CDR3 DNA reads TGTGCCATCAGTGGGGGGGTCGCTGAAGCTTTCTTT.

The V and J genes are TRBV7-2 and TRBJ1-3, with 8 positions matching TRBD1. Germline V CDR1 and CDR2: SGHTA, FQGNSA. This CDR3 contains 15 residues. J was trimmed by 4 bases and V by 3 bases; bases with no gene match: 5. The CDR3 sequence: CASSFRTGQGNTIYF. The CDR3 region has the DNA TGTGCCAGCAGCTTTAGGACAGGGCAAGGAAACACCATATATTTT.

In DNA, the CDR3 is TGCAGCGTCTGGGACTCCCCAGGGGCCAACGTCCTGACTTTC. Translated, it gives CSVWDSPGANVLTF. V is TRBV29-1 and J is TRBJ2-6; possible D gene TRBD2, 6 bases. From germline, CDR1 is SQVTM and CDR2 ANQGSEA. This CDR3 has 14 amino acids. The V end lost 6 bases, the J end lost 4 bases, and 13 bases lay between the germline ends.

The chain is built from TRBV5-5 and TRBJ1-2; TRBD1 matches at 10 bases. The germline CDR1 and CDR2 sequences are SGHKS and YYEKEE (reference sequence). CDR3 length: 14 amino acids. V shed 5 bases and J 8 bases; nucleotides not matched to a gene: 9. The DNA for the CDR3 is TGTGCCAGCAGTACTGGGACAGGGGCTCTCGGCTACACCTTC. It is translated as CASSTGTGALGYTF.